Detailed here is one TCR beta chain. It was with 60 Vbeta and 13 Jbeta primers that the PCR ran. The protocol was immunoSEQ multiplex PCR, while the TCRdb copy is restricted to in-frame clones and leaves out a portion. Counted here are some 130,000 clones, about 74% occurring once; the ten biggest clones make up approximately 7.8%. The sample is drawn from a study of cytomegalovirus exposure and HLA in healthy donors. The CDR3 covers 14 residues. Germline V gives CDR1 ENHRY, CDR2 SYGVKD. Material: PBMCs. V is TRBV10-3 and J is TRBJ2-5; D unresolved. The DNA end is more similar to TRBJ2-7, so the J call may be wrong. The receptor was isolated from a male donor in good health and CMV-seronegative. This CDR3 is CAISEPRSPYEQYF. The CDR3, as DNA: TGTGCCATCAGTGAGCCGAGGAGTCCCTACGAGCAGTACTTC.